Below are 15 T cell receptor beta chains sequenced from a single sample in a study of cytomegalovirus exposure and HLA in healthy donors. The PCR employed 60 Vbeta primers together with 13 Jbeta primers. Repertoires were generated with immunoSEQ multiplex PCR, while TCRdb's copy carries only in-frame clones and drops some. In the table there are about 130,000 clones, approximately 72% of which are singletons. The sample was PBMCs. Every receptor here comes from a human donor in good health.

The chain carries TRBV7-2 and TRBJ2-6; maybe TRBD2 (5 bases). Germline assignment: CDR1 SGHTA and CDR2 FQGNSA. The CDR3 has 15 amino acids. V lost 1 base and J lost 3, with 7 bases in between. DNA for the CDR3: TGTGCCAGCAGCTTAGGAGGGATTGGGGCCAACGTCCTGACTTTC. Protein: CASSLGGIGANVLTF. The complete variable domain, with remaining parts taken from reference TRBV7-2 and TRBJ2-6, reads GAGVSQSPSNKVTEKGKDVELRCDPISGHTALYWYRQSLGQGLEFLIYFQGNSAPDKSGLPSDRFSAERTGGSVSTLTIQRTQQEDSAVYLCASSLGGIGANVLTFGAGSRLTVL.

V is TRBV10-2 and J is TRBJ2-3; 9 bases agree with TRBD2. With 6 bases clipped from V and 3 bases from J, the junction kept 13 bases outside the gene matches. Per germline, CDR1 WSHSY and CDR2 SAAADI. This CDR3 is built from 17 residues. CDR3 DNA sequence: TGCGCCAGCAGCGCGGGGGGGGGACACCGTATAACAGATACGCAGTATTTT. This codes for CASSAGGGHRITDTQYF.

Points on this clone: The same CDR3 can be traced to other DNA sequences in this sample. This chain links TRBV6-1 with TRBJ1-5; TRBD1 matches 7 bases. CDR3 length equals 16 residues. V lost 3 bases to trimming and J lost 5 bases; unmatched junction nucleotides: 10. Germline loops: CDR1 MNHNS, CDR2 SASEGT. The CDR3 protein is CASSEGHRGTYQPQHF. CDR3 nucleotide sequence: TGTGCCAGCAGTGAGGGACACAGGGGCACGTATCAGCCCCAGCATTTT.

The CDR3 protein is CSVDLGQGMNTEAFF. The CDR3 DNA reads as TGCAGCGTTGATTTGGGACAGGGGATGAACACTGAAGCTTTCTTT. The chain joins TRBV29-1 to TRBJ1-1, with 10 bases identical to TRBD1. CDR1 is SQVTM, CDR2 ANQGSEA, per germline. V shed 3 bases and J 0 bases; nucleotides not matched to a gene: 4. The CDR3 extends over 15 amino acids.

The V and J genes are TRBV2 and TRBJ2-7; TRBD1 matches 8 bases. With V trimmed by 10 bases and J by 4 bases, 9 bases remained unmatched. Per germline, CDR1 SNHLY and CDR2 FYNNEI. The length of the CDR3 is 13 residues. This CDR3 reads CATRGQAEYEQYF. Here the CDR3 DNA reads TGTGCCACTCGGGGACAGGCGGAATACGAGCAGTACTTC.

V gene TRBV5-1 combines with J gene TRBJ1-1; D not certain. V dropped 5 bases and J dropped 1 base, with 9 bases sitting between them. The CDR3 covers 13 residues. Looked up from germline, CDR1 is SGHRS and CDR2 is YFSETQ. The CDR3, as DNA: TGCGCCAGCAGGGTAACAGAGAACACTGAAGCTTTCTTT. Amino acid sequence: CASRVTENTEAFF. The full variable domain, its missing parts supplied by reference TRBV5-1 and TRBJ1-1, is KAGVTQTPRYLIKTRGQQVTLSCSPISGHRSVSWYQQTPGQGLQFLFEYFSETQRNKGNFPGRFSGRQFSNSRSEMNVSTLELGDSALYLCASRVTENTEAFFGQGTRLTVV.

This clone showed up just once. The chain recombines TRBV7-9 with TRBJ1-4; D might be TRBD1 (6 bases). V gave up 7 bases and J gave up 4 bases, with 13 bases separating them. The CDR3 runs 14 residues. CDR1 and CDR2 (germline): SEHNR, FQNEAQ (reference sequence). The CDR3 reads CASTQLGGNEKLFF. The DNA of the CDR3 is TGTGCCAGCACCCAACTAGGGGGTAATGAAAAACTGTTTTTT.

The chain has TRBV28 and TRBJ2-3; 14 bases are shared with TRBD2. The CDR3 contains 16 residues. CDR1 and CDR2 (germline): MDHEN, SYDVKM. J lost 6 bases, V lost 3 bases, and 5 bases had no gene match. The CDR3 DNA follows: TGTGCCAGCAGTTTGGGACTAGCGGGAGTAATCGATACGCAGTATTTT. Translation gives CASSLGLAGVIDTQYF.

The chain has TRBV9 and TRBJ2-1; weak D call: TRBD2 (5 bases). The germline gives CDR1 SGDLS, CDR2 YYNGEE. V lost 0 bases to trimming and J lost 3 bases, with 10 bases between them. This CDR3 spans 15 amino acids. The CDR3 region has the DNA TGTGCCAGCAGCGTAGGCAGCGGTTACTACAATGAGCAGTTCTTC. Translating it yields CASSVGSGYYNEQFF.

The rearrangement links TRBV9 to TRBJ2-3; 8 bases align to TRBD2. V shed 2 bases and J 3 bases; nucleotides not matched to a gene: 11. The germline V gene has CDR1 SGDLS and CDR2 YYNGEE. The CDR3 is 17 residues long. The CDR3 here is CASSVRGAGVVTDTQYF. Here the CDR3 DNA reads TGTGCCAGCAGCGTTAGAGGAGCGGGAGTTGTGACAGATACGCAGTATTTT.

The chain uses TRBV6-5 and TRBJ1-1; 7 positions match TRBD1. In germline, CDR1 is MNHEY, CDR2 SVGAGI. Trimming took 6 bases from V and 7 from J; bases not matched to a gene: 14. There are 15 residues in the CDR3. The CDR3 reads CASSLLGGQIDEAFF. The CDR3 DNA reads as TGTGCCAGCAGCCTACTCGGGGGACAGATAGATGAAGCTTTCTTT.

The rearrangement uses TRBV6-5 and TRBJ1-1; TRBD1 matches 11 bases. J lost 4 bases, V lost 4 bases, and 5 bases had no gene match. Per germline, CDR1 MNHEY and CDR2 SVGAGI. The CDR3 contains 15 residues. In DNA, the CDR3 is TGTGCCAGCAGTTCGGGACAGGGGGTCGGCACTGAAGCTTTCTTT. Amino acids: CASSSGQGVGTEAFF.

V usage is TRBV6-1 and J usage is TRBJ1-1; D is possibly TRBD1 (5 bases). CDR1 is MNHNS and CDR2 is SASEGT in the germline V gene. The V end was cut by 0 bases, the J end by 0 bases, with 8 bases between. The CDR3 contains 15 residues. The DNA for the CDR3 is TGTGCCAGCAGTGAAGCAGGACAAATGAACACTGAAGCTTTCTTT. Translated: CASSEAGQMNTEAFF.

The genes are TRBV19 and TRBJ1-4; D remains unclear. The CDR3 loop spans 15 amino acids. Trimming left V 6 bases short and J 4 bases short, with 15 bases between. Germline CDR1 LNHDA, CDR2 SQIVND (reference sequence). CDR3 sequence (DNA): TGTGCCAGTAGACCTACGACGGAGCATAATGAAAAACTGTTTTTT. This codes for CASRPTTEHNEKLFF.

A word on this clone: This CDR3 is also generated by other DNA sequences in the sample. The chain joins TRBV4-3 to TRBJ1-5; D not certain. V was pared by 0 bases and J by 1 base, with 7 bases between. The CDR3 is made up of 15 amino acids. CDR1 and CDR2 from the germline V gene are LGHNA and YSLEER. The CDR3 DNA reads as TGCGCCAGCAGCCAAGATATTTCCAGCAATCAGCCCCAGCATTTT. This encodes CASSQDISSNQPQHF.